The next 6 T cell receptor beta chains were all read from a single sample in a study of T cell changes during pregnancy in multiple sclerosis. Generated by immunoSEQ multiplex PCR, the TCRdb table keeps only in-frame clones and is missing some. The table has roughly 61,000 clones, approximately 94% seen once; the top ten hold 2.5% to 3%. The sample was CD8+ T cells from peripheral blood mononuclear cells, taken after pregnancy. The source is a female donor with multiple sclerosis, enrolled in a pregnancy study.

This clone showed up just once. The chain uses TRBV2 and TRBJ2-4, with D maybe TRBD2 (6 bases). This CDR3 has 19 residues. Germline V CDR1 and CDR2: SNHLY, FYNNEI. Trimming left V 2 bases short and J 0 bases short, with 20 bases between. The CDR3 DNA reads TGTGCCAGCAGTGAACCACTAGCTGGGCAGAGGGGAGCCAAAAACATTCAGTACTTC. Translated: CASSEPLAGQRGAKNIQYF.

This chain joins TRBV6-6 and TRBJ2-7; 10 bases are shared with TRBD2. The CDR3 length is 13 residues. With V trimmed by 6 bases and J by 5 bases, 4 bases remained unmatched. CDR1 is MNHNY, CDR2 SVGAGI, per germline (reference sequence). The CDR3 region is CASSPLAGDEQYF. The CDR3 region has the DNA TGTGCCAGCAGCCCTCTAGCGGGAGACGAGCAGTACTTC.

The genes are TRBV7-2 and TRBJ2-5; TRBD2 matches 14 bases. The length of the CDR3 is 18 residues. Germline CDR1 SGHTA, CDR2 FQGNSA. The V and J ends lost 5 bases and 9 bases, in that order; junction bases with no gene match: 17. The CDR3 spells CASSRGLAGGLRVLAQYF. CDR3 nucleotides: TGTGCCAGCAGCCGCGGACTAGCGGGAGGACTCCGTGTTCTGGCCCAGTACTTC.

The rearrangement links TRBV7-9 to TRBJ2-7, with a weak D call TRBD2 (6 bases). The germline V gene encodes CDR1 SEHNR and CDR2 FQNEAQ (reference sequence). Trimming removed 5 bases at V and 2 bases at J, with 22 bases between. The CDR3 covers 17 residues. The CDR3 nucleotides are TGTGCCAGCAGCCAATCCGGGGGATTAGCGGCCGCCTACGAGCAGTACTTC. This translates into CASSQSGGLAAAYEQYF.

The CDR3 region has the DNA TGTGCCAGTAGTATAACGGACAGGGGAAATCAGCCCCAGCATTTT. Protein sequence: CASSITDRGNQPQHF. The chain uses TRBV19 and TRBJ1-5; TRBD1 aligns across 9 bases. The V gene end was trimmed by 2 bases and the J gene end by 4 bases; junction bases not matched to a gene: 3. In germline, CDR1 is LNHDA, CDR2 SQIVND (reference sequence). The length of the CDR3 is 15 residues.

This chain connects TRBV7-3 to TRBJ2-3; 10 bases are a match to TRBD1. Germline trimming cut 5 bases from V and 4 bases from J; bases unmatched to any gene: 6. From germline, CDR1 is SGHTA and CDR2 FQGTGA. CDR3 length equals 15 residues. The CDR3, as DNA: TGTGCCAGCAGCCTGGGGACAGGGGCGCCAGATACGCAGTATTTT. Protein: CASSLGTGAPDTQYF. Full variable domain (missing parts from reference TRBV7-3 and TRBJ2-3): GAGVSQTPSNKVTEKGKYVELRCDPISGHTALYWYRQSLGQGPEFLIYFQGTGAADDSGLPNDRFFAVRPEGSVSTLKIQRTERGDSAVYLCASSLGTGAPDTQYFGPGTRLTVL.